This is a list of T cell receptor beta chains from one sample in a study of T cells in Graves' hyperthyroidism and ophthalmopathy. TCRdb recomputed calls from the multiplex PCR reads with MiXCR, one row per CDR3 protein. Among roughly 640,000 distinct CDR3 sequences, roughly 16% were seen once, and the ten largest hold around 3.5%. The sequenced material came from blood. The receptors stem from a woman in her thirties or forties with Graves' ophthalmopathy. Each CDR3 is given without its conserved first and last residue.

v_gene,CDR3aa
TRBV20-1,SALGNTIY
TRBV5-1,ASSLGPGQDYGYT
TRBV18,ASSPGLGELF
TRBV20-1,SAPVRGKGYTEAF
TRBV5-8,ASSPRTQPNTEAF
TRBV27,ASSQASGSLRSNEQY
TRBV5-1,ASSESPGAATDTQY
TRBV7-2,ASSVRQALSSGANVLT
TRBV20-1,SARGLIRGRRLSTEAF
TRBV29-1,SSMTGYSNQPQH
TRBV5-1,ASSLAAVTPQETQY
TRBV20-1,SARDTDRPRGYT
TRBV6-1,ASSDKNYGYT
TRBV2,ASSLTGVGYGYT
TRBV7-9,ASSFRTEYNEQF